These 27 T cell receptor beta chains came from one sample sequenced in a study of CD8 T cells in Susac syndrome. It was with random hexamers that about 0.45 to 1 ug RNA was reverse transcribed. TCRdb used MiXCR to reprocess the immunoSEQ multiplex PCR reads, holding one entry per CDR3 protein. Among 300,000 to 350,000 distinct CDR3 sequences listed, around 90% were seen once. The sample consisted of CD4+ T cells from PBMCs. These receptors came from a human donor with multiple sclerosis.

CDR3 loop: CASSRTGPNEAFF. The CDR3 DNA reads TGTGCCAGCAGTCGAACAGGCCCCAATGAAGCTTTCTTT. The chain has TRBV3-1 and TRBJ1-1; possibly TRBD1 for D (5 bases). Germline values: CDR1 LGHDT, CDR2 YNNKEL (reference sequence). Trimming shortened V by 6 bases and J by 7 bases, and 15 bases separated the two germline ends. CDR3 length: 13 amino acids.

CDR3 DNA sequence: TGTGCCATCAGTGATGCCAATCAGCCCCAGCATTTT. Translating gives CAISDANQPQHF. This chain joins TRBV10-3 and TRBJ1-5; D gene unclear. Trimming removed 3 bases from V and 3 bases from J, with 3 bases in between. CDR1 is ENHRY and CDR2 is SYGVKD in the germline V gene. The CDR3 loop spans 12 amino acids.

The chain is built from TRBV7-2 and TRBJ1-1; 9 bases align to TRBD1. CDR1 and CDR2 (germline): SGHTA, FQGNSA. The CDR3 has 16 amino acids. J lost 2 bases, V lost 5 bases, and 9 bases had no gene match. CDR3 nucleotide sequence: TGTGCCAGCAGCCCCCAACAGGGGGCGCGTAACACTGAAGCTTTCTTT. It codes for CASSPQQGARNTEAFF.

This chain links TRBV12-3 or TRBV12-4 with TRBJ1-3, with D tentatively TRBD1 (6 bases). There are 13 residues in the CDR3. V was pared by 6 bases and J by 7 bases, with 13 bases between. CDR3 in amino acids: CASSRRGENTIYF. As DNA, the CDR3 is TGTGCCAGCAGCCGAAGGGGGGAGAACACCATATATTTT.

This clonotype was recorded only once. The J gene is TRBJ1-1, the V gene TRBV6-5; 10 bases fit TRBD1. CDR1 is MNHEY and CDR2 is SVGAGI in the germline V gene. J lost 9 bases, V lost 6 bases, and 4 bases had no gene match. This CDR3 contains 12 residues. The CDR3 sequence is CASRRDRGQAFF. The CDR3 coding sequence is TGTGCCAGCAGGCGGGACAGGGGACAAGCTTTCTTT.

The J gene is TRBJ1-1, the V gene TRBV14, with D uncertain. The CDR3 consists of 13 residues. V lost 3 bases to trimming and J lost 4 bases, with 9 bases between them. Germline V gene data show CDR1 as SGHDN and CDR2 as FVKESK. In DNA form, the CDR3 reads TGTGCCAGCAGCCACCGCGGGGTCACTGAAGCTTTCTTT. Translation: CASSHRGVTEAFF. The full variable domain, with the rest looked up from reference TRBV14 and TRBJ1-1, is EAGVTQFPSHSVIEKGQTVTLRCDPISGHDNLYWYRRVMGKEIKFLLHFVKESKQDESGMPNNRFLAERTGGTYSTLKVQPAELEDSGVYFCASSHRGVTEAFFGQGTRLTVV.

This clonotype was detected only once. This chain joins TRBV27 and TRBJ1-1; D is unresolved. The CDR3 is 16 amino acids. V was pared by 7 bases and J by 8 bases, with 26 bases between. CDR1 and CDR2 from the germline V gene are MNHEY and SMNVEV (reference sequence). The CDR3 spells CASTPGSPFFGSEAFF. CDR3 DNA: TGTGCCAGCACCCCCGGGTCCCCCTTTTTCGGTTCCGAAGCTTTCTTT.

The chain recombines TRBV12-5 with TRBJ1-4; D is undetermined. Trimming stripped 2 bases from V and 5 bases from J, with 9 bases between. Germline assignment: CDR1 LGHNT and CDR2 FRNRAP. The CDR3 extends over 14 amino acids. CDR3 DNA sequence: TGTGCTAGTGGTTTGTCCCGAGGGAATGAAAAACTGTTTTTT. Its protein is CASGLSRGNEKLFF.

This sequence joins TRBV5-1 and TRBJ2-3, with 9 positions matching TRBD1. CDR3 length equals 17 residues. Trimming took 1 base from V and 4 from J; bases not matched to a gene: 10. Germline V gene lookup returns CDR1 SGHRS and CDR2 YFSETQ. The DNA for the CDR3 is TGCGCCAGCAGCTTGCAACACGGGACAGGGATATCAGATACGCAGTATTTT. Translating it yields CASSLQHGTGISDTQYF.

The V and J genes are TRBV7-2 and TRBJ2-1; the D gene is possibly TRBD2 (6 bases). Germline V gene lookup returns CDR1 SGHTA and CDR2 FQGNSA. Trimming left V 5 bases short and J 9 bases short, with 20 bases between. CDR3 length: 15 amino acids. This CDR3 is CASSPSSLSGFEQFF. The DNA for the CDR3 is TGTGCCAGCAGCCCTAGTTCACTTAGCGGCTTTGAGCAGTTCTTC.

The chain recombines TRBV4-2 with TRBJ1-4, with 8 bases that match TRBD1. V shed 4 bases, J shed 7 bases, and the junction held 8 bases outside the gene matches. The CDR3 has 15 amino acids. Germline V gene lookup returns CDR1 LGHNA and CDR2 YNFKEQ. In nucleotides, the CDR3 is TGTGCCAGCAGCCGCGAACAGGGGGTCCTTGAAAAACTGTTTTTT. Its translation is CASSREQGVLEKLFF.

This chain connects TRBV2 to TRBJ2-7, with TRBD2 matching 10 bases. CDR3 length: 14 residues. Germline V lookup: CDR1 SNHLY, CDR2 FYNNEI. Unmatched junction bases numbered 5, after V lost 6 bases and J lost 3 bases. The CDR3 DNA sequence: TGTGCCAGCAGATTCGGGACTAGCGTCTACGAGCAGTACTTC. Protein product: CASRFGTSVYEQYF.

The chain has TRBV4-2 and TRBJ1-4; D unclear. Germline V lookup: CDR1 LGHNA, CDR2 YNFKEQ. Trimming took 0 bases from V and 8 from J, leaving 4 bases between them. There are 12 residues in the CDR3. The DNA of the CDR3 is TGTGCCAGCAGCCAAGAATCCGAAAAACTGTTTTTT. Its protein is CASSQESEKLFF.

This chain uses TRBV9 with TRBJ2-5, with D perhaps TRBD2 (6 bases). The CDR3 loop spans 15 amino acids. Per the germline V gene, CDR1 is SGDLS and CDR2 is YYNGEE. Trimming removed 0 bases from V and 5 bases from J, with 14 bases in between. This CDR3 is CASSVVPGARETQYF. The CDR3 region has the DNA TGTGCCAGCAGCGTAGTCCCGGGAGCTAGGGAGACCCAGTACTTC.

This chain links TRBV7-2 with TRBJ2-2; 12 bases are a match to TRBD2. The CDR3 covers 16 residues. CDR1 is SGHTA and CDR2 is FQGNSA in the germline V gene. V was pared by 5 bases and J by 0 bases, with 1 base of the junction left unmatched. The CDR3 region is CASSRTSGANTGELFF. The CDR3 DNA is TGTGCCAGCAGCCGGACTAGCGGGGCGAACACCGGGGAGCTGTTTTTT. Drawing the rest from reference TRBV7-2 and TRBJ2-2, the complete variable domain is GAGVSQSPSNKVTEKGKDVELRCDPISGHTALYWYRQSLGQGLEFLIYFQGNSAPDKSGLPSDRFSAERTGGSVSTLTIQRTQQEDSAVYLCASSRTSGANTGELFFGEGSRLTVL.

The V gene is TRBV6-2 or TRBV6-3, the J gene TRBJ2-2, with 9 bases identical to TRBD1. V trimming: 5 bases; J trimming: 1 base; junction bases outside the gene matches: 8. Germline CDR1 MNHEY, CDR2 SVGEGT. This CDR3 has 17 residues. CDR3 nucleotide sequence: TGTGCCAGCAGTCCATACCCGGGACAGGGGAACACCGGGGAGCTGTTTTTT. It translates to CASSPYPGQGNTGELFF.

This sequence joins TRBV10-1 and TRBJ2-7; D is ambiguous. Germline V gives CDR1 WNHNN, CDR2 SYGVQD (reference sequence). This CDR3 has 14 amino acids. The V gene lost 9 bases and the J gene lost 3 bases, with 18 bases spanning the gap. The CDR3 coding sequence is TGCGCCAGTCAACATAGACGGCTCGACTACGAGCAGTACTTC. It is translated as CASQHRRLDYEQYF.

The genes are TRBV5-1 and TRBJ2-2, with 7 bases lining up with TRBD1. This CDR3 contains 16 residues. Per the germline V gene, CDR1 is SGHRS and CDR2 is YFSETQ. The trim removed 2 bases at V and 2 bases at J, leaving 6 bases unmatched. The CDR3 protein is CASSFSGTANTGELFF. In DNA, the CDR3 is TGCGCCAGCAGCTTTTCCGGGACAGCTAACACCGGGGAGCTGTTTTTT.

V is TRBV5-4 and J is TRBJ1-4, with 9 bases aligning to TRBD1. This CDR3 is 15 amino acids long. CDR1 is SGHNT, CDR2 YYREEE, per germline (reference sequence). Trimming removed 5 bases from V and 8 bases from J; junction bases left unmatched: 10. CDR3 DNA sequence: TGTGCCAGCAGTCTTCCGGGACAGGGCTTAGAAAAACTGTTTTTT. Encoded protein: CASSLPGQGLEKLFF.

This sequence joins TRBV30 and TRBJ2-3; 9 bases fit TRBD2. The germline gives CDR1 GTSNPN, CDR2 SVGIG (reference sequence). This CDR3 is built from 12 residues. With V trimmed by 1 base and J by 10 bases, 3 bases remained unmatched. The CDR3 here is CAWSDRLAAQYF. The DNA for the CDR3 is TGTGCCTGGAGTGACCGACTAGCGGCGCAGTATTTT. Filled out from reference TRBV30 and TRBJ2-3, the complete variable domain reads SQTIHQWPATLVQPVGSPLSLECTVEGTSNPNLYWYRQAAGRGLQLLFYSVGIGQISSEVPQNLSASRPQDRQFILSSKKLLLSDSGFYLCAWSDRLAAQYFGPGTRLTVL.

The chain couples TRBV5-1 to TRBJ2-3; a weak D match, TRBD2 (5 bases). The CDR3 is 15 amino acids. V lost 4 bases and J lost 1, with 13 bases in between. In germline, CDR1 is SGHRS, CDR2 YFSETQ. The CDR3 DNA reads as TGCGCCAGCAGCCCATTAGCGTGGGGCACAGATACGCAGTATTTT. This gives the protein CASSPLAWGTDTQYF.

The table lists this clonotype with a few counts. V is TRBV12-3 or TRBV12-4 and J is TRBJ2-2, with TRBD1 matching 7 bases. The CDR3 consists of 14 residues. Trimming removed 5 bases from V and 1 base from J; junction bases left unmatched: 1. DNA for the CDR3: TGTGCCAGCAGTAGGGACAGGAACACCGGGGAGCTGTTTTTT. Its translation: CASSRDRNTGELFF.

The chain couples TRBV3-1 to TRBJ2-1; TRBD2 is a possible D gene (7 bases). The V end was cut by 0 bases, the J end by 4 bases, with 13 bases between. Germline V gives CDR1 LGHDT, CDR2 YNNKEL (reference sequence). The CDR3 has 16 amino acids. This CDR3 is CASSQEGGGTYNEQFF. The CDR3 coding sequence is TGTGCCAGCAGCCAAGAAGGGGGAGGGACGTACAATGAGCAGTTCTTC.

CDR3 bases: TGTGCCAGTAGCAGGACTAGCGGGAGCAGTCGAGAGACCCAGTACTTC. Its protein is CASSRTSGSSRETQYF. V usage is TRBV19 and J usage is TRBJ2-5; 13 bases map to TRBD2. Looked up from germline, CDR1 is LNHDA and CDR2 is SQIVND (reference sequence). The CDR3 covers 16 residues. J gave up 4 bases and V 6 bases, and 8 bases lay outside the gene matches.

The V call is TRBV18, the J call TRBJ2-2, with TRBD1 as a possible D gene (5 bases). V lost 1 base and J 7 bases, leaving 7 bases between the germline ends. CDR3 length: 13 amino acids. Germline CDR1 is KGHSH and CDR2 is LQKENI. DNA of the CDR3: TGTGCCAGCTCACCACAGGGGAACGGGGAGCTGTTTTTT. Its protein is CASSPQGNGELFF.

The chain has TRBV5-4 and TRBJ2-1; no firm D call. This CDR3 has 13 residues. Per germline, CDR1 SGHNT and CDR2 YYREEE (reference sequence). Deletions cut 1 base from V and 3 bases from J, with 5 bases between. CDR3 region: CASSLWVYNEQFF. CDR3 coding DNA: TGTGCCAGCAGCTTGTGGGTCTACAATGAGCAGTTCTTC.

V gene TRBV6-1 combines with J gene TRBJ2-5, with D tentatively TRBD2 (5 bases). CDR3 length: 14 residues. The V end was cut by 6 bases, the J end by 5 bases, with 16 bases between. Germline assignment: CDR1 MNHNS and CDR2 SASEGT. CDR3 bases: TGTGCCAGCAGACCACAACGGGATCTCGAGACCCAGTACTTC. Translation: CASRPQRDLETQYF.